These 8 T cell receptor beta chains were sequenced from one sample in a study of cytomegalovirus exposure and HLA in healthy donors. Vbeta (60) and Jbeta (13) primers were used in the PCR. Sequencing was performed with immunoSEQ multiplex PCR; in TCRdb, only in-frame clones are kept and a portion is missing. The table for this sample gives over 60,000 clones. The sample comprised PBMCs. The receptor source for this set is a female donor in good health and CMV-seropositive.

DNA of the CDR3: TGTGCCAGTAGTACGCAGCGGGGGGGAGCCTACGAGCAGTACTTC. Translating gives CASSTQRGGAYEQYF. The chain recombines TRBV19 with TRBJ2-7; 10 bases agree with TRBD2. This CDR3 contains 15 residues. V lost 4 bases to trimming and J lost 2 bases; unmatched junction nucleotides: 5. Germline lookup yields CDR1 LNHDA and CDR2 SQIVND (reference sequence). Complete variable domain (other parts from reference TRBV19 and TRBJ2-7): DGGITQSPKYLFRKEGQNVTLSCEQNLNHDAMYWYRQDPGQGLRLIYYSQIVNDFQKGDIAEGYSVSREKKESFPLTVTSAQKNPTAFYLCASSTQRGGAYEQYFGPGTRLTVT.

The rearrangement joins TRBV29-1 to TRBJ1-1, with 8 bases aligning to TRBD1. Germline loops: CDR1 SQVTM, CDR2 ANQGSEA. The J segment lost 5 bases and the V segment lost 5 bases, leaving 4 bases of the junction unmatched. This CDR3 is 12 amino acids long. The CDR3 nucleotides are TGCAGCGTTTCACAGGGGGGAACTGAAGCTTTCTTT. Its protein is CSVSQGGTEAFF.

A note on this clone: The sample contains more than one DNA sequence encoding this CDR3. V and J are TRBV28 and TRBJ2-3; 11 positions match TRBD2. This CDR3 is 19 amino acids long. Germline loops: CDR1 MDHEN, CDR2 SYDVKM. Trimming removed 5 bases from V and 1 base from J; junction bases left unmatched: 14. The CDR3 is CASSGSLAGEYPRTDTQYF. CDR3 nucleotides: TGTGCCAGCAGTGGATCACTAGCGGGAGAATATCCACGCACAGATACGCAGTATTTT.

V gene TRBV18 combines with J gene TRBJ1-2; 8 bases are a match to TRBD1. Germline trimming cut 2 bases from V and 5 bases from J; bases unmatched to any gene: 7. This CDR3 has 15 amino acids. Per the germline V gene, CDR1 is KGHSH and CDR2 is LQKENI. CDR3 region: CASSPENNRGYGYTF. The CDR3 DNA reads as TGTGCCAGCTCACCAGAAAACAACAGGGGGTATGGCTACACCTTC.

J is TRBJ2-7 and V is TRBV5-6, with D possibly TRBD2 on 6 matching bases. The CDR3 spans 12 residues. Germline loops: CDR1 SGHDT, CDR2 YYEEEE. The ends were cut back, 0 bases at V and 6 bases at J, with 7 bases in the middle. CDR3 loop: CASSLAGSEQYF. The CDR3 nucleotides are TGTGCCAGCAGCTTGGCCGGGAGCGAGCAGTACTTC.

This rearrangement joins TRBV7-9 to TRBJ2-1, with 15 positions matching TRBD2. Germline trimming cut 4 bases from V and 8 bases from J; bases unmatched to any gene: 12. Germline V lookup: CDR1 SEHNR, CDR2 FQNEAQ (reference sequence). This CDR3 has 18 amino acids. The CDR3 is CASSSTRTSGRVWDEQFF. In nucleotides, the CDR3 is TGTGCCAGCAGCTCAACCCGGACTAGCGGGAGGGTTTGGGATGAGCAGTTCTTC. Together with reference TRBV7-9 and TRBJ2-1, the CDR3 gives the full variable domain: DTGVSQNPRHKITKRGQNVTFRCDPISEHNRLYWYRQTLGQGPEFLTYFQNEAQLEKSRLLSDRFSAERPKGSFSTLEIQRTEQGDSAMYLCASSSTRTSGRVWDEQFFGPGTRLTVL.

The chain links TRBV2 to TRBJ1-4, with 8 bases aligning to TRBD1. Germline assignment: CDR1 SNHLY and CDR2 FYNNEI. The CDR3 contains 16 residues. Trimming removed 4 bases from V and 7 bases from J; junction bases left unmatched: 11. CDR3 sequence reads: CASSVSGTGRGEKLFF. As DNA, the CDR3 is TGTGCCAGCAGTGTATCCGGGACAGGCCGCGGTGAAAAACTGTTTTTT.

The chain employs TRBV19 and TRBJ1-5; 7 bases are shared with TRBD1. The CDR3 extends over 15 amino acids. Germline V CDR1 and CDR2: LNHDA, SQIVND (reference sequence). Trimming took 6 bases from V and 0 from J; bases not matched to a gene: 5. This CDR3 reads CASRQDRSSNQPQHF. The CDR3 nucleotides read TGTGCCAGTAGGCAGGACAGGAGTAGCAATCAGCCCCAGCATTTT.